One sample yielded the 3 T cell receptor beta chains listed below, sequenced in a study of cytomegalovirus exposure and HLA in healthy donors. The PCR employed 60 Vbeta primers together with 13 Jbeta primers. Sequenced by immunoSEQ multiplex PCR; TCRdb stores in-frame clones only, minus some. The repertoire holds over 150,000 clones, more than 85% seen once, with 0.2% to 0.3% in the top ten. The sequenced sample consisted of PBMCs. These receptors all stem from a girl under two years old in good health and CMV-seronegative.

CDR3 DNA sequence: TGTGCCAGCAGTAGCCGGGACAGGGCTTACAATGAGCAGTTCTTC. This codes for CASSSRDRAYNEQFF. The chain uses TRBV25-1 and TRBJ2-1, with 9 positions matching TRBD1. In germline, CDR1 is MGHDK, CDR2 SYGVNS. The CDR3 consists of 15 residues. J was trimmed by 4 bases and V by 5 bases; bases with no gene match: 6. Combining the CDR3 with reference TRBV25-1 and TRBJ2-1 gives the whole variable domain EADIYQTPRYLVIGTGKKITLECSQTMGHDKMYWYQQDPGMELHLIHYSYGVNSTEKGDLSSESTVSRIRTEHFPLTLESARPSHTSQYLCASSSRDRAYNEQFFGPGTRLTVL.

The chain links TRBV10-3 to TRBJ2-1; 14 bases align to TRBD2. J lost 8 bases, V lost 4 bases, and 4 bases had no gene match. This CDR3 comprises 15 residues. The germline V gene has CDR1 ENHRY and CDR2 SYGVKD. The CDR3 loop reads CAISGGLAGGDEQFF. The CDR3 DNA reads TGTGCCATCAGTGGCGGACTAGCGGGAGGAGATGAGCAGTTCTTC.

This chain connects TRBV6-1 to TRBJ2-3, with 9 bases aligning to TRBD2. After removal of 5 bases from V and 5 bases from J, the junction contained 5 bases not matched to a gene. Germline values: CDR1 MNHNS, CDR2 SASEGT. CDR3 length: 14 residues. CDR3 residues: CASSLAGEEDTQYF. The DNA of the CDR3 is TGTGCCAGCAGTTTAGCGGGAGAGGAAGATACGCAGTATTTT.